This T cell receptor beta chain was found in a study of immune heterogeneity within non-small cell lung tumors. General observations from the study: Identical dominant CDR3 beta clonotypes recurred across a patient's tumor sites, together with site-unique high-frequency clones.

Regarding this clonotype: The antigen is unknown.

The authors used around 590 ng of bulk tumor genomic DNA per sample as template. Multiple widely separated biopsies were taken from each primary tumor at surgery. Before undergoing curative surgery, patients had newly diagnosed non-small cell lung cancer that was untreated. Germline V gene data show CDR1 as DFQATT and CDR2 as SNEGSKA (reference sequence). The CDR3 is 15 residues long. The V and J ends lost 3 bases and 3 bases respectively, with 18 bases between them. TCR beta CDR3 amplification used multiplex PCR with 32 V and 13 J primers. Each CDR3 protein gets one entry after TCRdb re-called the multiplex PCR reads with MiXCR. The data hold about 21,000 distinct CDR3 sequences, with around 28% observed a single time.

Source material: lung tumor tissue. This chain uses TRBV20-1 with TRBJ2-7; a possible D gene is TRBD1 (6 bases). This sequence originates from a man in his forties with non-small cell lung cancer. Written as DNA, the CDR3 is TGCAGTGCTAGTGTCGGGACAAAAAAAAACTACGAGCAGTACTTC. Residues: CSASVGTKKNYEQYF.